This TCR beta chain was sequenced during a study of T cell responses to AZD1222 COVID-19 vaccine. Per the germline V gene, CDR1 is SGHTS and CDR2 is YDEGEE. The CDR3 is made up of 11 amino acids. Trimming took off 2 bases at V and 9 bases at J, with 6 bases between the two ends. The study, taken as a whole, reports: At study baseline, merely five or six AZD1222 recipients were seropositive. Mapped onto spike, vaccine-associated CD4 TCRs spanned it and were dominant at 160-218 and 743-854.

Concerning this clone itself: Its antigen remains unidentified.

Researchers grouped second doses given at about 4 or about 12 weeks into one pool. The repertoire was sequenced with immunoSEQ multiplex PCR; TCRdb's copy has only in-frame clones and lacks some. The sample lists about 120,000 clones, approximately 90% occurring once. This chain links TRBV5-8 with TRBJ1-5, with D unclear. The receptor was isolated from an adult who received the AZD1222 COVID-19 vaccine. The material was peripheral blood, obtained 28 days after the second AZD1222 dose. The CDR3, as DNA: TGTGCCAGCAGCTTCCGCCTGCCCCAGCATTTT. It encodes CASSFRLPQHF. The full variable domain, its missing parts supplied by reference TRBV5-8 and TRBJ1-5, is EAGVTQSPTHLIKTRGQQATLRCSPISGHTSVYWYQQALGLGLQFLLWYDEGEERNRGNFPPRFSGRQFPNYSSELNVNALELEDSALYLCASSFRLPQHFGDGTRLSIL.